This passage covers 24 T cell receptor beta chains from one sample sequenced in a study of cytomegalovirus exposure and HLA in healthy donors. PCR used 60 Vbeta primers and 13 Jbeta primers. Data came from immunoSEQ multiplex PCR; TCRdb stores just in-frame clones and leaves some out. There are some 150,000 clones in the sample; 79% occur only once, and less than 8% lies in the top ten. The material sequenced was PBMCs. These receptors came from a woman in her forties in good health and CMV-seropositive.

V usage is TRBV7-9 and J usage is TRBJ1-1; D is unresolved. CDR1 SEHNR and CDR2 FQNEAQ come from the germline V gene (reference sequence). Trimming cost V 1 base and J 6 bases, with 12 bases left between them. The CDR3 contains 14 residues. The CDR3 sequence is CASSLGYGSAEAFF. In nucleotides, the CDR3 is TGTGCCAGCAGCTTAGGATACGGGAGTGCTGAAGCTTTCTTT.

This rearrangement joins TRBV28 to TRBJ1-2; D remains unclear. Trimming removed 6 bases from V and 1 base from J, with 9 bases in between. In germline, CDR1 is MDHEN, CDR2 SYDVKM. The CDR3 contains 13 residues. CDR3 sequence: CASSFSVNYGYTF. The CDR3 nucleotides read TGTGCCAGCAGCTTTTCGGTTAACTATGGCTACACCTTC.

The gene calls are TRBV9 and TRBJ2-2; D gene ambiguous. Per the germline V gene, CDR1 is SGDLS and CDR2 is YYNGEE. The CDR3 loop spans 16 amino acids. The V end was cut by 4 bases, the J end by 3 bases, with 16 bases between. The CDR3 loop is CASSLLESVYTGELFF. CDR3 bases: TGTGCCAGCAGCCTCCTCGAGTCCGTGTACACCGGGGAGCTGTTTTTT.

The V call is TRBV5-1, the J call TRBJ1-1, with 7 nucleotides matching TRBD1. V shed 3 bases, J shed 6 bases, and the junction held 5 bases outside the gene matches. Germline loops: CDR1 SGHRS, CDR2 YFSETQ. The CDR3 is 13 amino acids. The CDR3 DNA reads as TGCGCCAGCAGCTCGACAGGGATCGCTGAAGCTTTCTTT. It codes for CASSSTGIAEAFF.

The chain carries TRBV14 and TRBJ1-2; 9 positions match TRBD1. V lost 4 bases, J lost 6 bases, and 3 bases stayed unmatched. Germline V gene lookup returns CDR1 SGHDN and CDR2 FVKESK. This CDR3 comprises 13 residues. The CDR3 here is CASSRRTGDGYTF. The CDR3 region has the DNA TGTGCCAGCAGCCGCCGGACAGGGGATGGCTACACCTTC.

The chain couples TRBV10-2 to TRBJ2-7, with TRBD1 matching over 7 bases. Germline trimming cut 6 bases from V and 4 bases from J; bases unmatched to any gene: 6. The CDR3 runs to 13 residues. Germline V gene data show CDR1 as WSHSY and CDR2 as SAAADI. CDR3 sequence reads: CASSIQGRYEQYF. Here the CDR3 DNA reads TGCGCCAGCAGCATACAGGGGCGATACGAGCAGTACTTC.

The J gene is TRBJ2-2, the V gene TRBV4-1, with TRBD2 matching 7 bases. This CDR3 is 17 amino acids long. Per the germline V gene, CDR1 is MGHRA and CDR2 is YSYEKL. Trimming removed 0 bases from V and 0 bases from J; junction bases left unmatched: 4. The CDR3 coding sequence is TGCGCCAGCAGCCAAGATTTCCGGGGGGCGAACACCGGGGAGCTGTTTTTT. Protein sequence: CASSQDFRGANTGELFF.

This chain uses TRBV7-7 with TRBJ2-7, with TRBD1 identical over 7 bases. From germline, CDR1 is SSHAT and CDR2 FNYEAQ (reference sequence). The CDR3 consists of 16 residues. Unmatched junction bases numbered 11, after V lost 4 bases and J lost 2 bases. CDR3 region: CASSSINPGTAYEQYF. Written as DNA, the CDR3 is TGTGCCAGCAGCTCAATAAACCCGGGGACAGCCTACGAGCAGTACTTC.

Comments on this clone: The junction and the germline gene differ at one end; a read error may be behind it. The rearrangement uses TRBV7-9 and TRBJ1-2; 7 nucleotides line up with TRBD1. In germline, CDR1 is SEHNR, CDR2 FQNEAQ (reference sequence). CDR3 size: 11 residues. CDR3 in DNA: TGTTCCAGCGCAGGAGGGGGCGGCTACACCTTC. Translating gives CSSAGGGGYTF.

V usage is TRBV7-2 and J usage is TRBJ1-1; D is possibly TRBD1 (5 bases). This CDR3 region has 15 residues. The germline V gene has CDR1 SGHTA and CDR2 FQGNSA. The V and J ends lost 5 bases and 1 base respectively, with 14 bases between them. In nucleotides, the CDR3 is TGTGCCAGCAGCCCGGGTCCGGGGGGGAACACTGAAGCTTTCTTT. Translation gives CASSPGPGGNTEAFF.

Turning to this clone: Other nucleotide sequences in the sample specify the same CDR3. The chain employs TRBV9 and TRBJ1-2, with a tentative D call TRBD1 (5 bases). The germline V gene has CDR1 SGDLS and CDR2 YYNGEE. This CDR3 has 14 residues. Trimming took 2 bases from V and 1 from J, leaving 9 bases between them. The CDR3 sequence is CASSVGGGNYGYTF. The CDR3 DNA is TGTGCCAGCAGCGTCGGGGGAGGTAACTATGGCTACACCTTC.

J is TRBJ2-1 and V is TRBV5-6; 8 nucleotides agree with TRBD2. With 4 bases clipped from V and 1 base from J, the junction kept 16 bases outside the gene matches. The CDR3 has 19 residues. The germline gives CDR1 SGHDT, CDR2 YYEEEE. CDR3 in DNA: TGTGCCAGCAGCCCCCTCCTTCGGGGGGGGAGTGTATCCTACAATGAGCAGTTCTTC. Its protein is CASSPLLRGGSVSYNEQFF. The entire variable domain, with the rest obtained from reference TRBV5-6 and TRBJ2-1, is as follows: DAGVTQSPTHLIKTRGQQVTLRCSPKSGHDTVSWYQQALGQGPQFIFQYYEEEERQRGNFPDRFSGHQFPNYSSELNVNALLLGDSALYLCASSPLLRGGSVSYNEQFFGPGTRLTVL.

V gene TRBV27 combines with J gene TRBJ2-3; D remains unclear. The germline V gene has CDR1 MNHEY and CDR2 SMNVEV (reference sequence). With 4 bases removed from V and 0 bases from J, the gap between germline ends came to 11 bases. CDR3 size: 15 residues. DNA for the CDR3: TGTGCCAGCAGTTGGGCCCTCACTAGCACAGATACGCAGTATTTT. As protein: CASSWALTSTDTQYF.

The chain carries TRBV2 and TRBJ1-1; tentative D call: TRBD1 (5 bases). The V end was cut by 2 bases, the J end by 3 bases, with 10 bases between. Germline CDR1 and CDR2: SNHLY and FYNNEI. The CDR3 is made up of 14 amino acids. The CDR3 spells CASSERGGDTEAFF. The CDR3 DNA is TGTGCCAGCAGTGAACGGGGGGGAGACACTGAAGCTTTCTTT.

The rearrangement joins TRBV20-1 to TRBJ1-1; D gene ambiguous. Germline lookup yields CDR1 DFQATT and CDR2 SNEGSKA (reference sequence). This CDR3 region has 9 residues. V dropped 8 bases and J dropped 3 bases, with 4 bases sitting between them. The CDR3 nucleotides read TGCAGTCCCGACACTGAAGCTTTCTTT. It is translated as CSPDTEAFF.

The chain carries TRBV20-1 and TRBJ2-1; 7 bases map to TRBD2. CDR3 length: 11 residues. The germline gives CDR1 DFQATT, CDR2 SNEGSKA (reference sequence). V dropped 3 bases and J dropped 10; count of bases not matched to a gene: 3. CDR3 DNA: TGCAGTGCTAGGGGGAGGGGCGAGCAGTTCTTC. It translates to CSARGRGEQFF.

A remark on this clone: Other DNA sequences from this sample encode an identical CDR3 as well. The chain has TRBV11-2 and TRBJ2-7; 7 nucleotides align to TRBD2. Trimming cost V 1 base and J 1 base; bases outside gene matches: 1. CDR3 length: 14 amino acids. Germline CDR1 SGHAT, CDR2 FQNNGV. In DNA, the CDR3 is TGTGCCAGCAGCTTAGCAGCGGGGTCCTACGAGCAGTACTTC. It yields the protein CASSLAAGSYEQYF.

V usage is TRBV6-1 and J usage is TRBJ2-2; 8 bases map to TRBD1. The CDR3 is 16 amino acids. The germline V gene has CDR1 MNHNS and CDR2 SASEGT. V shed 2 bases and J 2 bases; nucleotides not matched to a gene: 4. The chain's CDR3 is CASSETDRANTGELFF. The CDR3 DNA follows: TGTGCCAGCAGTGAAACGGACAGGGCCAACACCGGGGAGCTGTTTTTT.

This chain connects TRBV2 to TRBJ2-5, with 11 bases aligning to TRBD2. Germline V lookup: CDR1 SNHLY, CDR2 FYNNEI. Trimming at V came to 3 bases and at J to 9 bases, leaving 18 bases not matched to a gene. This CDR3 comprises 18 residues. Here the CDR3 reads CASSEGGGTTSGARPQYF. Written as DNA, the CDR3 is TGTGCCAGCAGTGAGGGAGGTGGGACGACTAGCGGGGCCAGGCCCCAGTACTTC.

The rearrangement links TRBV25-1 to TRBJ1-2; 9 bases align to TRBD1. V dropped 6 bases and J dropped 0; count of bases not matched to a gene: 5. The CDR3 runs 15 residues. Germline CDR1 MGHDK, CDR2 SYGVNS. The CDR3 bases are TGTGCCAGCAGGGACAGGGGCACCTCTAACTATGGCTACACCTTC. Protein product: CASRDRGTSNYGYTF.

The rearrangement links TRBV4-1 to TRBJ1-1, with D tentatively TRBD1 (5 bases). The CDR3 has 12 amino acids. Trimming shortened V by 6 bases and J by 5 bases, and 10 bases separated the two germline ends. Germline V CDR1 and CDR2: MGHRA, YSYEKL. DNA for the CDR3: TGCGCCAGCAGTCCAGGGTGGACTGAAGCTTTCTTT. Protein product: CASSPGWTEAFF.

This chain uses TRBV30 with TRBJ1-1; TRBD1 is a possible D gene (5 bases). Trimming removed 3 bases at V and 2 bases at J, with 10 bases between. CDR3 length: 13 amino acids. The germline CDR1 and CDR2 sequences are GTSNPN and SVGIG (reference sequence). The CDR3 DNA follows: TGTGCCTGGAGCCAGGGCCTAAACACTGAAGCTTTCTTT. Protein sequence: CAWSQGLNTEAFF.

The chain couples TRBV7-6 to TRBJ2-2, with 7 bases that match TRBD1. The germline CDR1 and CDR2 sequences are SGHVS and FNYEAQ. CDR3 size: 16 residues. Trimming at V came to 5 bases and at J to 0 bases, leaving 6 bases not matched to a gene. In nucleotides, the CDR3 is TGTGCCAGCAGCGCCCAGACAGGGACGAACACCGGGGAGCTGTTTTTT. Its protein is CASSAQTGTNTGELFF.

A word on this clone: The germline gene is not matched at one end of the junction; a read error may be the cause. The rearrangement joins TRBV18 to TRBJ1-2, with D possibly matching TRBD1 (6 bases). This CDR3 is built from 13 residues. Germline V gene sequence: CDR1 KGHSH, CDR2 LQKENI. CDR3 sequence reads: CASSPRNREGYIF. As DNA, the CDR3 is TGTGCCAGCTCACCGAGAAACAGGGAGGGCTACATCTTC.